The clone carrying this T cell receptor beta chain was picked up many times. The sample originates from a study of T cells after yellow fever vaccination. TCRdb fed the 5' RACE reads into MiXCR, producing one record per CDR3 protein. The table includes a few hundred thousand distinct CDR3 sequences, over 5% detected once. The ends were cut back, 3 bases at V and 3 bases at J, with 11 bases in the middle. This CDR3 is 13 amino acids long. Looked up from germline, CDR1 is DFQATT and CDR2 is SNEGSKA (reference sequence). Sequencing was performed on PBMCs, taken 5 days after the yellow fever booster vaccination. J is TRBJ1-1 and V is TRBV20-1; D perhaps matches TRBD1 (5 bases). The source is a man younger than 40 who received the YFV17D yellow fever vaccine. CDR3 loop: CSASGGRDTEAFF. In DNA, the CDR3 is TGCAGTGCTAGCGGGGGGAGAGACACTGAAGCTTTCTTT.